Below, 20 T cell receptor beta chains from the same sample are listed, as sequenced in a study of OX40 agonist ivuxolimab in advanced cancers. Assay: immunoSEQ multiplex PCR; the TCRdb copy retains only in-frame clones and omits some. The sample records about 38,000 clones, over 80% being singletons. The sample here was CD4+ or CD8+ T cells sorted from blood, taken in a trial of the OX40 agonist ivuxolimab. Receptor source: an adult with an advanced solid tumor such as melanoma, head and neck, liver or kidney cancer.

This rearrangement joins TRBV10-3 to TRBJ2-1; 13 positions agree with TRBD2. This CDR3 has 17 amino acids. Trimming removed 0 bases from V and 5 bases from J; junction bases left unmatched: 4. Germline V gene lookup returns CDR1 ENHRY and CDR2 SYGVKD. As DNA, the CDR3 is TGTGCCATCAGTGAGTCACTAGCGGGAGGGGTCCACAATGAGCAGTTCTTC. Protein product: CAISESLAGGVHNEQFF.

This clone was seen once. The chain couples TRBV7-8 to TRBJ1-1; D perhaps matches TRBD1 (5 bases). The V gene lost 0 bases and the J gene lost 1 base, with 15 bases spanning the gap. CDR1 and CDR2 from the germline V gene are SGHVS and FQNEAQ. This CDR3 spans 17 amino acids. The CDR3 spells CASSLATRGRRNTEAFF. CDR3 sequence (DNA): TGTGCCAGCAGCTTAGCGACCCGGGGCAGAAGGAACACTGAAGCTTTCTTT.

J is TRBJ2-2 and V is TRBV7-6; D ambiguous. The CDR3 contains 16 residues. Germline V gene sequence: CDR1 SGHVS, CDR2 FNYEAQ. Trimming took 1 base from V and 2 from J, leaving 11 bases between them. The CDR3 loop reads CASSLDLIGNTGELFF. DNA for the CDR3: TGTGCCAGCAGCTTAGATTTAATAGGAAACACCGGGGAGCTGTTTTTT. Filled out from reference TRBV7-6 and TRBJ2-2, the complete variable domain reads GAGVSQSPRYKVTKRGQDVALRCDPISGHVSLYWYRQALGQGPEFLTYFNYEAQQDKSGLPNDRFSAERPEGSISTLTIQRTEQRDSAMYRCASSLDLIGNTGELFFGEGSRLTVL.

V is TRBV6-6 and J is TRBJ1-1; 9 bases are a match to TRBD1. V was pared by 2 bases and J by 5 bases, with 0 bases of the junction left unmatched. The germline CDR1 and CDR2 sequences are MNHNY and SVGAGI (reference sequence). The CDR3 is 13 residues long. CDR3 protein: CASSYDRGTEAFF. The CDR3 DNA is TGTGCCAGCAGTTACGACAGGGGGACTGAAGCTTTCTTT.

This chain joins TRBV4-1 and TRBJ2-2, with TRBD2 matching 13 bases. V was pared by 4 bases and J by 0 bases, with 5 bases of the junction left unmatched. CDR1 MGHRA and CDR2 YSYEKL come from the germline V gene. The CDR3 is 18 amino acids. CDR3 sequence: CASSLGLAGAPNTGELFF. Written as DNA, the CDR3 is TGCGCCAGCAGCCTCGGACTAGCGGGAGCCCCGAACACCGGGGAGCTGTTTTTT.

This chain connects TRBV7-9 to TRBJ2-7; 11 bases match TRBD2. CDR1 and CDR2 from the germline V gene are SEHNR and FQNEAQ (reference sequence). The length of the CDR3 is 15 residues. J lost 5 bases, V lost 5 bases, and 8 bases had no gene match. CDR3 amino acids: CASSQVAGGPDEQYF. CDR3 sequence (DNA): TGTGCCAGCAGCCAAGTAGCGGGAGGGCCGGACGAGCAGTACTTC.

V gene TRBV15 combines with J gene TRBJ2-7; no definite D call. The CDR3 contains 14 residues. The V end lost 11 bases, the J end lost 0 bases, and 17 bases lay between the germline ends. Germline CDR1 reads LNHNV; CDR2 reads YYDKDF (reference sequence). The CDR3 sequence is CAPHRWGCSYEQYV. The CDR3 DNA reads as TGTGCCCCCCACCGCTGGGGTTGCTCCTACGAGCAGTACGTC.

J is TRBJ2-7 and V is TRBV5-4, with D possibly being TRBD1 (6 bases). The V gene lost 4 bases and the J gene lost 2 bases, with 22 bases spanning the gap. CDR3 length: 17 amino acids. Germline lookup yields CDR1 SGHNT and CDR2 YYREEE (reference sequence). The CDR3 bases are TGTGCCAGCAGCCCGGGACAACCTAGGGCGTCTGCCTACGAGCAGTACTTC. This sequence encodes CASSPGQPRASAYEQYF.

The genes are TRBV6-1 and TRBJ1-1, with D unclear. The V and J ends lost 6 bases and 2 bases respectively, with 16 bases between them. The CDR3 has 15 residues. Germline V gene data show CDR1 as MNHNS and CDR2 as SASEGT. The CDR3 nucleotides are TGTGCCAGCAGCCCGACGCTTTCAGGCAACACTGAAGCTTTCTTT. Its protein is CASSPTLSGNTEAFF.

The chain joins TRBV5-1 to TRBJ2-7, with D hard to call. CDR1 and CDR2 (germline): SGHRS, YFSETQ. The V and J ends lost 5 bases and 1 base respectively, with 4 bases between them. CDR3 length: 11 residues. CDR3 region: CASRESYEQYF. For the CDR3, the DNA is TGCGCCAGCAGGGAATCCTACGAGCAGTACTTC. Full variable domain (rest looked up from reference TRBV5-1 and TRBJ2-7): KAGVTQTPRYLIKTRGQQVTLSCSPISGHRSVSWYQQTPGQGLQFLFEYFSETQRNKGNFPGRFSGRQFSNSRSEMNVSTLELGDSALYLCASRESYEQYFGPGTRLTVT.

V usage is TRBV5-1 and J usage is TRBJ2-1; D gene ambiguous. This CDR3 contains 13 residues. Looked up from germline, CDR1 is SGHRS and CDR2 is YFSETQ. The V end lost 0 bases, the J end lost 5 bases, and 6 bases lay between the germline ends. In DNA, the CDR3 is TGCGCCAGCAGCTTGGCCGGTCACAATGAGCAGTTCTTC. This sequence encodes CASSLAGHNEQFF.

The J gene is TRBJ2-7, the V gene TRBV7-9; D gene ambiguous. Trimming took 1 base from V and 9 from J, leaving 16 bases between them. In germline, CDR1 is SEHNR, CDR2 FQNEAQ (reference sequence). This CDR3 is 14 amino acids long. This chain's CDR3 is CASSLGDLTLGQYV. CDR3 DNA: TGTGCCAGCAGCTTAGGGGATTTAACTTTAGGGCAGTACGTC.

The CDR3 reads CASSIVLGHTEAFF. The CDR3 DNA sequence: TGTGCCAGTAGTATAGTCTTGGGCCACACTGAAGCTTTCTTT. The J gene is TRBJ1-1, the V gene TRBV19, with D unclear. Germline V lookup: CDR1 LNHDA, CDR2 SQIVND (reference sequence). The CDR3 totals 14 residues. The V and J ends lost 1 base and 3 bases respectively, with 9 bases between them.

The chain combines TRBV28 with TRBJ2-7; TRBD2 aligns across 16 bases. The trim removed 3 bases at V and 9 bases at J, leaving 2 bases unmatched. Per germline, CDR1 MDHEN and CDR2 SYDVKM. This CDR3 contains 14 residues. The CDR3 sequence is CASSFGTSGRAQYF. In DNA form, the CDR3 reads TGTGCCAGCAGTTTTGGGACTAGCGGGAGGGCGCAGTACTTC.

The rearrangement uses TRBV11-2 and TRBJ2-1; no firm D call. This CDR3 region has 16 residues. Trimming took off 4 bases at V and 0 bases at J, with 13 bases between the two ends. Looked up from germline, CDR1 is SGHAT and CDR2 is FQNNGV. DNA for the CDR3: TGTGCCAGCAGCTCCAAGGACGCGAGCTCCTACAATGAGCAGTTCTTC. Its translation is CASSSKDASSYNEQFF.

This chain uses TRBV5-6 with TRBJ1-3; the match to TRBD1 covers 9 bases. CDR3 length equals 16 residues. Losses at the gene ends were 4 bases for V and 1 base for J; bases not matched to a gene: 6. Germline V gene sequence: CDR1 SGHDT, CDR2 YYEEEE. The CDR3 DNA reads as TGTGCCAGCAGCCCGGACAGGGGATGGTCTGGAAACACCATATATTTT. Encoded protein: CASSPDRGWSGNTIYF.

V usage is TRBV19 and J usage is TRBJ2-2; maybe TRBD1 (5 bases). The V end lost 1 base, the J end lost 4 bases, and 10 bases lay between the germline ends. This CDR3 contains 15 residues. Germline V lookup: CDR1 LNHDA, CDR2 SQIVND (reference sequence). CDR3 nucleotide sequence: TGTGCCAGTAGTATAGTAGGCAGGGCCACCGGGGAGCTGTTTTTT. This encodes CASSIVGRATGELFF.

The gene calls are TRBV30 and TRBJ2-2, with no clear D. The germline V gene encodes CDR1 GTSNPN and CDR2 SVGIG (reference sequence). The CDR3 length is 15 residues. V lost 2 bases and J 4 bases, leaving 14 bases between the germline ends. DNA of the CDR3: TGTGCCTGGAGTCCGACACTACCGGGCACCGGGGAGCTGTTTTTT. Its translation is CAWSPTLPGTGELFF.

The chain employs TRBV4-1 and TRBJ2-7, with TRBD1 as a possible D gene (7 bases). Trimming cost V 0 bases and J 3 bases, with 12 bases left between them. Germline assignment: CDR1 MGHRA and CDR2 YSYEKL. The CDR3 sequence is 15 residues long. The CDR3 loop is CASSQEEQGGYEQYV. The CDR3 DNA reads TGCGCCAGCAGCCAAGAGGAGCAGGGGGGCTACGAGCAGTACGTC.

The rearrangement links TRBV5-1 to TRBJ1-2, with D unresolved. Germline values: CDR1 SGHRS, CDR2 YFSETQ. This CDR3 is 15 amino acids long. Trimming removed 4 bases at V and 3 bases at J, with 16 bases between. The CDR3: CASSGFDFGDYGYTF. The CDR3, as DNA: TGCGCCAGCAGCGGCTTTGACTTCGGGGACTATGGCTACACCTTC. The complete variable domain, with remaining parts taken from reference TRBV5-1 and TRBJ1-2, reads KAGVTQTPRYLIKTRGQQVTLSCSPISGHRSVSWYQQTPGQGLQFLFEYFSETQRNKGNFPGRFSGRQFSNSRSEMNVSTLELGDSALYLCASSGFDFGDYGYTFGSGTRLTVV.